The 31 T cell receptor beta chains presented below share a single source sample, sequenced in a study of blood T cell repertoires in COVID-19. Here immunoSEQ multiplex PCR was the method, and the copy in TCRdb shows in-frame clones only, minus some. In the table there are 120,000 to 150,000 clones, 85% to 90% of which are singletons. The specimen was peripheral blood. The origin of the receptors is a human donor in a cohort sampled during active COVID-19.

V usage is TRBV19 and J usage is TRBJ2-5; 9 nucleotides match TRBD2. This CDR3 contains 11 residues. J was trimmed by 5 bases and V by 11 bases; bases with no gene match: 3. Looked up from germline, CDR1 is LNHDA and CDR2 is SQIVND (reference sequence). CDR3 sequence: CASLAGETQYF. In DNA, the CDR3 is TGTGCCTCGCTAGCGGGGGAGACCCAGTACTTC.

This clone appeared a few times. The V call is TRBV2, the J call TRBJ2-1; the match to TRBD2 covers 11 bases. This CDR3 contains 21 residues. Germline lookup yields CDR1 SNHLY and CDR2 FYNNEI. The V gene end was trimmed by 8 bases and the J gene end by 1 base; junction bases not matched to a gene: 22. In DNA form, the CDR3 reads TGTGCCAGCGCAACCCGATGGAGACTAGCGGGAAACATTAGGTCCTACAATGAGCAGTTCTTC. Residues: CASATRWRLAGNIRSYNEQFF.

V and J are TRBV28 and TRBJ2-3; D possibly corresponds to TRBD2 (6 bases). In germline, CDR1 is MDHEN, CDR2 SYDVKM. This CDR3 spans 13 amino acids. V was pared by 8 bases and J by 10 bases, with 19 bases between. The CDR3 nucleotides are TGTGCCAGCGGGGGGACTTCCTCTCTGGCGCAGTATTTT. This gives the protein CASGGTSSLAQYF. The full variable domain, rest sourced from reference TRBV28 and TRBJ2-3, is DVKVTQSSRYLVKRTGEKVFLECVQDMDHENMFWYRQDPGLGLRLIYFSYDVKMKEKGDIPEGYSVSREKKERFSLILESASTNQTSMYLCASGGTSSLAQYFGPGTRLTVL.

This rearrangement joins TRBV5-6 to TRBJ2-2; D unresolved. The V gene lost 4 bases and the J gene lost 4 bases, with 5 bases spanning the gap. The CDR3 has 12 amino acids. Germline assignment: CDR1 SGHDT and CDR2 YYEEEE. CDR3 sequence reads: CASSPPTGELFF. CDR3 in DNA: TGTGCCAGCAGCCCTCCCACCGGGGAGCTGTTTTTT.

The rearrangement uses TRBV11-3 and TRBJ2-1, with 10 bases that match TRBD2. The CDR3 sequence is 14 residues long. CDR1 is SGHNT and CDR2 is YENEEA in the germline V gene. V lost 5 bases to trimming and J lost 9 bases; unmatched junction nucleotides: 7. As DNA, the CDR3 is TGTGCCAGCAGCCTAGCGGGAGTGGATAGTGAGCAGTTCTTC. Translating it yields CASSLAGVDSEQFF. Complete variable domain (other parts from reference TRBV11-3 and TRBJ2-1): EAGVVQSPRYKIIEKKQPVAFWCNPISGHNTLYWYLQNLGQGPELLIRYENEEAVDDSQLPKDRFSAERLKGVDSTLKIQPAELGDSAVYLCASSLAGVDSEQFFGPGTRLTVL.

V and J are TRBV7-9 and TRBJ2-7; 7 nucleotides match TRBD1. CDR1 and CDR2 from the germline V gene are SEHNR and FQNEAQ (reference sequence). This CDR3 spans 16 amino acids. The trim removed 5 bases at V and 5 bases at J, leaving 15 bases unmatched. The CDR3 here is CASSLGQAKASHEQYF. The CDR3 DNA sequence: TGTGCCAGCAGCCTCGGACAGGCGAAGGCTTCTCACGAGCAGTACTTC.

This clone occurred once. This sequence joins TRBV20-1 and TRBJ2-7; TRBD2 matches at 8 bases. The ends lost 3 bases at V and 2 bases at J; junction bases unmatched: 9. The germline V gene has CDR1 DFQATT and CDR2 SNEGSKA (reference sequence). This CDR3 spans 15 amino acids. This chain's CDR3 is CSASSGTQGTYEQYF. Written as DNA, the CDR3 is TGCAGTGCTAGTAGCGGGACACAAGGTACCTACGAGCAGTACTTC.

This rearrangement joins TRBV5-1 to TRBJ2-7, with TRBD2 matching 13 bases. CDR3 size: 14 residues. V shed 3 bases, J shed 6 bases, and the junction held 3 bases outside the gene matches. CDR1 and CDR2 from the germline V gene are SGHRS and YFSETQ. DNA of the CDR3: TGCGCCAGCAGCTCCGGGACTAGCGGGGTCGAGCAGTACTTC. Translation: CASSSGTSGVEQYF.

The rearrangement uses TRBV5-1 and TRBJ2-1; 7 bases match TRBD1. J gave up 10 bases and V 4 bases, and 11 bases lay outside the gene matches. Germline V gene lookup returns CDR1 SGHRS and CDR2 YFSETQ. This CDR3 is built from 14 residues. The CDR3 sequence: CASSRTTGLGEQFF. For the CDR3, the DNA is TGCGCCAGCAGCAGGACGACAGGGCTTGGGGAGCAGTTCTTC. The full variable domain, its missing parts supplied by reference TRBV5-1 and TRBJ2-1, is KAGVTQTPRYLIKTRGQQVTLSCSPISGHRSVSWYQQTPGQGLQFLFEYFSETQRNKGNFPGRFSGRQFSNSRSEMNVSTLELGDSALYLCASSRTTGLGEQFFGPGTRLTVL.

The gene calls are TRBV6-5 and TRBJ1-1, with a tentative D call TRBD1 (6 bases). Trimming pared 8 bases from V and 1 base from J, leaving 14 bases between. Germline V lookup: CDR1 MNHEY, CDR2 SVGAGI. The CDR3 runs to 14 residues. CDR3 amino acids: CASGIRGGNTEAFF. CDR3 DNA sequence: TGTGCCAGCGGCATCAGAGGGGGGAACACTGAAGCTTTCTTT.

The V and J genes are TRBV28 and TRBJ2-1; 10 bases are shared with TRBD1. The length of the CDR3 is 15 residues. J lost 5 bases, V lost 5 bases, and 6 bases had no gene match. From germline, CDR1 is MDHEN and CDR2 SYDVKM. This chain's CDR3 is CASSHLGTGDNEQFF. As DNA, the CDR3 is TGTGCCAGCAGTCACCTCGGGACAGGGGACAATGAGCAGTTCTTC.

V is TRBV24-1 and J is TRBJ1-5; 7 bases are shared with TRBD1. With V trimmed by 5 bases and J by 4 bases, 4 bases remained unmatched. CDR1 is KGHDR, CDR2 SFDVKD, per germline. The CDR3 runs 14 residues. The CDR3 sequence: CATSGPGQNQPQHF. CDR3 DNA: TGTGCCACCAGTGGCCCGGGACAGAATCAGCCCCAGCATTTT.

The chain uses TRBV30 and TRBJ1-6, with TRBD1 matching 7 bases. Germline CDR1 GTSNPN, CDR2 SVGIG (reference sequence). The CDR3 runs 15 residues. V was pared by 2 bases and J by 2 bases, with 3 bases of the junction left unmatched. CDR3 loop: CAWSRQGPYNSPLHF. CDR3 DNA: TGTGCCTGGAGTAGACAGGGCCCCTATAATTCACCCCTCCACTTT.

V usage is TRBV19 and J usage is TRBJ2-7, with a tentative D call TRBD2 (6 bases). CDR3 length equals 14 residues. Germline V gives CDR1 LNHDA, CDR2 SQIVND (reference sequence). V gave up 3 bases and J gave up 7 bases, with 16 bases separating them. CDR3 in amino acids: CASSIYRAAGEQYF. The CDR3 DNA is TGTGCCAGTAGTATTTACCGGGCCGCGGGGGAGCAGTACTTC.

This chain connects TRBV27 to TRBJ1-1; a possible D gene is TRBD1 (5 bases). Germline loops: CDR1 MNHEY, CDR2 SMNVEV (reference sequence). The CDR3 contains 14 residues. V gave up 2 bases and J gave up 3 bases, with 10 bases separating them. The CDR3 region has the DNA TGTGCCAGCAGTTTAACGGGGGGTTACACTGAAGCTTTCTTT. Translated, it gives CASSLTGGYTEAFF.

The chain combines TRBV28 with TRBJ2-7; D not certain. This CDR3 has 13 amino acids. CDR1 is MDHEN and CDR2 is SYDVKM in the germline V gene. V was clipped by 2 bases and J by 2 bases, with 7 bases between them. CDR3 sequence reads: CASSLVLPYEQYF. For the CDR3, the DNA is TGTGCCAGCAGTTTAGTTCTCCCCTACGAGCAGTACTTC.

In DNA, the CDR3 is TGTGCCAGCAGCTCCCCTGGGGGTTTAGCGGGGGTCCCCCCCCAGTACTTC. Translating it yields CASSSPGGLAGVPPQYF. The chain employs TRBV7-2 and TRBJ2-5; 9 bases align to TRBD2. This CDR3 is built from 17 residues. V trimming: 4 bases; J trimming: 9 bases; junction bases outside the gene matches: 18. CDR1 and CDR2 from the germline V gene are SGHTA and FQGNSA.

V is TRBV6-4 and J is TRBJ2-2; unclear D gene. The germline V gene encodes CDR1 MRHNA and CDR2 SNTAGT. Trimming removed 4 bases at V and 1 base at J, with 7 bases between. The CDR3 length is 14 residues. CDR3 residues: CASSVHQNTGELFF. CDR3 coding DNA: TGTGCCAGCAGTGTACACCAGAACACCGGGGAGCTGTTTTTT.

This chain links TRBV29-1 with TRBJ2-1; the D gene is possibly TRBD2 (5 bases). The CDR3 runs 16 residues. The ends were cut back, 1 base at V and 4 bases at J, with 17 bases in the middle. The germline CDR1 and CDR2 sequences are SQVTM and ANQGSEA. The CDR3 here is CSVEGPSGDPYNEQFF. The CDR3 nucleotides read TGCAGCGTTGAAGGCCCCAGCGGAGATCCTTACAATGAGCAGTTCTTC.

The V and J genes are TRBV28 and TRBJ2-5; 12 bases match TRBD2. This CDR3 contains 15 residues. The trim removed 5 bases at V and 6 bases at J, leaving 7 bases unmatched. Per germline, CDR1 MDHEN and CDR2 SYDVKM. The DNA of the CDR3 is TGTGCCAGCAGTCTTCCGACTAGCGGGAGTCAGACCCAGTACTTC. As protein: CASSLPTSGSQTQYF.

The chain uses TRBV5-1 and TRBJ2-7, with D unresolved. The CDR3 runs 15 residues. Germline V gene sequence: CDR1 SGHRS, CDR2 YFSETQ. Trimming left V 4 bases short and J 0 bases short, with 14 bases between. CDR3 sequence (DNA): TGCGCCAGCAGCCCCTCCCCAACGAGCTCCTACGAGCAGTACTTC. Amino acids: CASSPSPTSSYEQYF.

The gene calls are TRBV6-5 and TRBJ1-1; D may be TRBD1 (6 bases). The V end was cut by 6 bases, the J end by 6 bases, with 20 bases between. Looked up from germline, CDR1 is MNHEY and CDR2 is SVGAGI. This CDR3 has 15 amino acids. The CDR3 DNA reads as TGTGCCAGCAGACGACAGGAGCACCCAGGCGCTGAAGCTTTCTTT. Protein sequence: CASRRQEHPGAEAFF.

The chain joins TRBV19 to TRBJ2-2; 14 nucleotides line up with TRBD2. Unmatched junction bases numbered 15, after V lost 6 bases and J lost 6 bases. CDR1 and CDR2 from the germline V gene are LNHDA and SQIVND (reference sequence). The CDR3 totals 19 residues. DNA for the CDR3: TGTGCCAGTAGGCTCCCCGGGACTAGCGGGAGTGGTTTGGCCGGGGAGCTGTTTTTT. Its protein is CASRLPGTSGSGLAGELFF.

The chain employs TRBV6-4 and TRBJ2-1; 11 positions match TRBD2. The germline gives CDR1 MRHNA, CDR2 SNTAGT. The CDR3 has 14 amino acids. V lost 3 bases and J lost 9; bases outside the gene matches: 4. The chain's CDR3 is CASSELAGGFEQFF. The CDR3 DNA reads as TGTGCCAGCAGTGAGCTAGCGGGAGGCTTTGAGCAGTTCTTC.

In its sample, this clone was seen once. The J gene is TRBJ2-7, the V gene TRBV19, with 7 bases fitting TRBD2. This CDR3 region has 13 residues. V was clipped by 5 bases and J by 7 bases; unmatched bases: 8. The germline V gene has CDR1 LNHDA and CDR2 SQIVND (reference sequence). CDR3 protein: CASSSGGLAEQYF. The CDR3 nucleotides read TGTGCCAGTAGTTCCGGGGGGTTGGCGGAGCAGTACTTC.

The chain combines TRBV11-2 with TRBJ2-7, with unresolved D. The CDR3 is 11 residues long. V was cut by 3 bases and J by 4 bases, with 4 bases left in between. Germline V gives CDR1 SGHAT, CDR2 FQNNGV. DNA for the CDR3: TGTGCCAGCAGCTTTTTATACGAGCAGTACTTC. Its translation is CASSFLYEQYF. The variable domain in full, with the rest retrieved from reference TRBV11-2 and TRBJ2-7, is EAGVAQSPRYKIIEKRQSVAFWCNPISGHATLYWYQQILGQGPKLLIQFQNNGVVDDSQLPKDRFSAERLKGVDSTLKIQPAKLEDSAVYLCASSFLYEQYFGPGTRLTVT.

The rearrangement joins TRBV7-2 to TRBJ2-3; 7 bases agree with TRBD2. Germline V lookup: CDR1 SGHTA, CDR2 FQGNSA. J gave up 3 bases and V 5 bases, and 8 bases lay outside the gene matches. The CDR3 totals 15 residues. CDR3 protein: CASSHGSGATDTQYF. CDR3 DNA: TGTGCCAGCAGCCACGGGAGCGGGGCAACAGATACGCAGTATTTT.

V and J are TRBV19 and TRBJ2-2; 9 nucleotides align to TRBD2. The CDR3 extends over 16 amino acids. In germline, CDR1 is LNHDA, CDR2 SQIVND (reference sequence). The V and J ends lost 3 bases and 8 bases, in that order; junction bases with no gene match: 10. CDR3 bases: TGTGCCAGTAGTATTGTGGCTAGCGGGGCAAGGGGGGAGCTGTTTTTT. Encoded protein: CASSIVASGARGELFF.

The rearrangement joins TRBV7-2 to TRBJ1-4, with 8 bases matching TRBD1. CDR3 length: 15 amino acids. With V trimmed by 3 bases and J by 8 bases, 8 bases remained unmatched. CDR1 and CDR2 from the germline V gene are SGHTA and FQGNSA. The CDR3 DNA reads TGTGCCAGCAGCTTTCTTGGACAGGGACGAGAAAAACTGTTTTTT. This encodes CASSFLGQGREKLFF. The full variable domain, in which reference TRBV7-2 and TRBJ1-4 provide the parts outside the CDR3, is GAGVSQSPSNKVTEKGKDVELRCDPISGHTALYWYRQSLGQGLEFLIYFQGNSAPDKSGLPSDRFSAERTGGSVSTLTIQRTQQEDSAVYLCASSFLGQGREKLFFGSGTQLSVL.

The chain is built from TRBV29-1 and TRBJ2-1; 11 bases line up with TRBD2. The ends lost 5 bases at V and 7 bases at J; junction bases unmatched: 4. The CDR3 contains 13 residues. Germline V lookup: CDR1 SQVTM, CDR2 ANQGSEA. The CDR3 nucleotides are TGCAGCGTTTCCCCTAGCGGGAGGAATGAGCAGTTCTTC. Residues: CSVSPSGRNEQFF.

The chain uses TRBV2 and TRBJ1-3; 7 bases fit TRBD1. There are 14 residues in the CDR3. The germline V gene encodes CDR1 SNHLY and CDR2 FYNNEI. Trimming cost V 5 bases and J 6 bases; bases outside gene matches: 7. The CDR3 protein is CASSPDRDTNTIYF. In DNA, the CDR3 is TGTGCCAGCAGTCCCGACAGGGATACAAACACCATATATTTT.